Included here is one TCR beta chain sequence, with context. Its antigen is still unknown. This record belongs to a study of CD8 T cells in ankylosing spondylitis. Each TCR beta library was made by quantitative 5'-RACE that incorporated molecular barcodes. MiXCR, applied by TCRdb to the 5' RACE reads, yields one record per CDR3 protein. This table holds a few hundred thousand distinct CDR3 sequences, around 22% found once. General study points: A number of the motif variants had already been described in reactive arthritis synovial fluid and blood. Roughly eight highly homologous variants made up a TCR beta motif that seemed to typify ankylosing spondylitis blood.

The source material was blood, either unsorted or a sorted T cell fraction (not recorded which). This TCR was sampled from a male donor with ankylosing spondylitis.

CDR3 nucleotides: TGTGCCAGCAGCGTAGGTCTAGCGGGAGAACAAGAGACCCAGTACTTC. The encoded protein is CASSVGLAGEQETQYF. The chain is built from TRBV9 and TRBJ2-5; the match to TRBD2 covers 10 bases. The CDR3 runs 16 residues. The germline CDR1 and CDR2 sequences are SGDLS and YYNGEE. V lost 0 bases and J lost 2; bases outside the gene matches: 4.